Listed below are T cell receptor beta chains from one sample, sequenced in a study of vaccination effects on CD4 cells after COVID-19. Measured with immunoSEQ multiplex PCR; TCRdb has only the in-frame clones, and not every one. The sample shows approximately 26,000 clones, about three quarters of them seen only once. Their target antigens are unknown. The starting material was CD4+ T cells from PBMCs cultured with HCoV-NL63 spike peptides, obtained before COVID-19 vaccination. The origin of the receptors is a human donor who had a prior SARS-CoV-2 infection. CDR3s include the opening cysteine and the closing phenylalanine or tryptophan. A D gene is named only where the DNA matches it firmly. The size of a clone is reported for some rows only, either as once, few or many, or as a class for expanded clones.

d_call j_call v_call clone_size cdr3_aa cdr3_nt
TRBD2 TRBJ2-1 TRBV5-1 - CASSRDYLANEQFF TGCGCCAGCAGCAGGGACTATCTTGCCAATGAGCAGTTCTTC
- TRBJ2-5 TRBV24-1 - CATSAGGNQETQYF TGTGCCACCAGTGCTGGCGGAAACCAAGAGACCCAGTACTTC
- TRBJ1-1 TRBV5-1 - CASSSIEGRLNTEAFF TGCGCCAGCAGCTCGATAGAGGGGCGCCTGAACACTGAAGCTTTCTTT
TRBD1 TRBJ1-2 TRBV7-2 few CASSPQTGSYGYTF TGTGCCAGCAGCCCACAGACAGGGAGTTATGGCTACACCTTC
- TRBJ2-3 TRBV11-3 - CASSLGDTQYF TGTGCCAGCAGCTTGGGAGATACGCAGTATTTT
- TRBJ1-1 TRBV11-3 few CASNLGVGTEAFF TGTGCCAGCAACCTCGGGGTTGGCACTGAAGCTTTCTTT
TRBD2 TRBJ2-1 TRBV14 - CASSIGGSSYNEQFF TGTGCCAGCAGCATTGGCGGGAGCTCCTACAATGAGCAGTTCTTC
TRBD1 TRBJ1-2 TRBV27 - CASSSSGQGERGYGYTF TGTGCCAGCAGTTCATCGGGACAGGGGGAAAGGGGCTATGGCTACACCTTC
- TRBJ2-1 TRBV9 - CASSLDRRDGWDEQFF TGTGCCAGCAGCCTAGATAGGAGGGACGGTTGGGATGAGCAGTTCTTC
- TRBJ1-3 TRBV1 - CTSTRVGSSGNTIYF TGCACCAGCACCCGGGTGGGGTCCTCTGGAAACACCATATATTTT
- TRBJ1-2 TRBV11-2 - CASSSIRGGGYTF TGTGCCAGCAGCTCCATAAGGGGAGGTGGCTACACCTTC
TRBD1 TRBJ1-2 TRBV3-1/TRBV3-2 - CASSPIGTGGGYGYTF TGTGCCAGCAGCCCTATTGGGACAGGGGGTGGCTATGGCTACACCTTC
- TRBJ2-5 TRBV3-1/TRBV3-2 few CASSQEGLLTQYF TGTGCCAGCAGCCAGGAGGGGCTCTTGACCCAGTACTTC
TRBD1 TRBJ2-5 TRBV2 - CASREDRVGLETQYF TGTGCCAGCAGGGAGGACAGGGTTGGATTAGAGACCCAGTACTTC
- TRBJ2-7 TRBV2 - CASKREYEQYF TGTGCCAGCAAAAGGGAGTACGAGCAGTACTTC
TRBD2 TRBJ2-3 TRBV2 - CASRDYNTDTQYF TGTGCCAGCCGGGACTACAACACAGATACGCAGTATTTT
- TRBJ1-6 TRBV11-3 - CASSLGWDSPLHF TGTGCCAGCAGCTTAGGTTGGGATTCACCCCTCCACTTT
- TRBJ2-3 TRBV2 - CASFSGGYSTDTQYF TGTGCCAGCTTTTCTGGAGGGTATAGCACAGATACGCAGTATTTT
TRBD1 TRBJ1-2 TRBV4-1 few CASSPTGEAAGYTF TGCGCCAGCAGCCCGACAGGGGAGGCGGCTGGCTACACCTTC
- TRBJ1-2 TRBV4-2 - CASTLDANPWGYTF TGTGCCAGCACCCTAGACGCAAACCCCTGGGGCTACACCTTC
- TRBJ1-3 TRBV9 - CASSAQSSGNTIYF TGTGCCAGCAGCGCCCAATCCTCTGGAAACACCATATATTTT
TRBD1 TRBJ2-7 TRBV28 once CASSPSGTEKYEQYF TGTGCCAGCAGTCCCTCCGGGACAGAGAAGTACGAGCAGTACTTC
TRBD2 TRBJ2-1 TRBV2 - CATEKLAGGDNEQFF TGTGCCACCGAAAAGCTAGCGGGGGGTGACAATGAGCAGTTCTTC
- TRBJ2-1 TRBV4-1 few CASSHYNEQFF TGCGCCAGCAGCCATTACAATGAGCAGTTCTTC
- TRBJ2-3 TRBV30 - CAWSALMGGAQYF TGTGCCTGGAGTGCCCTCATGGGGGGGGCCCAGTATTTT
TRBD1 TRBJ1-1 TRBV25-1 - CASSEYAGGAGEAFF TGTGCCAGCAGTGAATATGCAGGGGGCGCAGGTGAAGCTTTCTTT
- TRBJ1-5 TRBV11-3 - CASSLGSNQPQHF TGTGCCAGCAGCTTAGGAAGCAATCAGCCCCAGCATTTT
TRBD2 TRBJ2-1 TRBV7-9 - CASSPTGVSGSRGEQFF TGTGCCAGCAGCCCGACGGGGGTTAGCGGGAGCCGCGGAGAGCAGTTCTTC
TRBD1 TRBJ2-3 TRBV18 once CASSRNRGSYTDTQYF TGTGCCAGCTCACGAAACAGGGGCTCCTACACAGATACGCAGTATTTT
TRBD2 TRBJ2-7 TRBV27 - CASKKSGGLTYEQYF TGTGCCAGCAAAAAAAGCGGGGGCCTCACCTACGAGCAGTACTTC
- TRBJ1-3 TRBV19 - CASSIDFQEYSGNTIYF TGTGCCAGTAGTATAGATTTCCAGGAATACTCTGGAAACACCATATATTTT
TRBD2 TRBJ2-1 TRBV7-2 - CASSWGTSGRGSYNEQFF TGTGCCAGCAGCTGGGGGACTAGCGGGAGAGGCTCCTACAATGAGCAGTTCTTC
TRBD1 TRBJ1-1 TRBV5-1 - CASSLTGGSTEAFF TGCGCCAGCAGCCTTACAGGGGGGAGCACTGAAGCTTTCTTT
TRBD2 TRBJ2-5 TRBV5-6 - CASSLAWASGGGKTQYF TGTGCCAGCAGCTTGGCATGGGCGAGCGGGGGGGGGAAGACCCAGTACTTC
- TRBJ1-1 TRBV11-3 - CASSLVSAEAFF TGTGCCAGCAGCTTAGTGAGCGCTGAAGCTTTCTTT
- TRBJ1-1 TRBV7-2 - CASSAVILNEGVTEAFF TGTGCCAGCAGCGCAGTCATTTTAAACGAAGGGGTCACTGAAGCTTTCTTT
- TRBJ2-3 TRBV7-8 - CASSLPGTTDTQYF TGTGCCAGCAGTTTACCCGGGACTACAGATACGCAGTATTTT
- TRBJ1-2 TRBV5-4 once CASGVPGPNNGYTF TGTGCCAGCGGCGTTCCGGGACCGAATAATGGCTACACCTTC
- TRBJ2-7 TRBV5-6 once CASSLGFSYEQYF TGTGCCAGCAGCTTGGGGTTCTCCTACGAGCAGTACTTC
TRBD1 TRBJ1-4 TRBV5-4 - CASSPEPQGTNEKLFF TGTGCCAGCAGCCCGGAACCACAGGGGACGAATGAAAAACTGTTTTTT
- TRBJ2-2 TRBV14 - CASSQHTGELFF TGTGCCAGCAGCCAACACACCGGGGAGCTGTTTTTT
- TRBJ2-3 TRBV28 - CASPPSRVRGADTQYF TGTGCCAGCCCCCCGTCCCGGGTCAGGGGGGCAGATACGCAGTATTTT
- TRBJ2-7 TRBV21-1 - CASSRLNRDRVHEQYF TGTGCCAGCAGCAGACTAAACCGGGACAGGGTCCACGAGCAGTACTTC
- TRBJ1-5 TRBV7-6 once CASSLGPRGKRHQPQHF TGTGCCAGCAGCTTAGGCCCCAGGGGTAAGAGGCATCAGCCCCAGCATTTT
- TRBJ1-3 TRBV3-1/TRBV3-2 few CASSQAGSGNTIYF TGTGCCAGCAGCCAGGCAGGGTCTGGAAACACCATATATTTT